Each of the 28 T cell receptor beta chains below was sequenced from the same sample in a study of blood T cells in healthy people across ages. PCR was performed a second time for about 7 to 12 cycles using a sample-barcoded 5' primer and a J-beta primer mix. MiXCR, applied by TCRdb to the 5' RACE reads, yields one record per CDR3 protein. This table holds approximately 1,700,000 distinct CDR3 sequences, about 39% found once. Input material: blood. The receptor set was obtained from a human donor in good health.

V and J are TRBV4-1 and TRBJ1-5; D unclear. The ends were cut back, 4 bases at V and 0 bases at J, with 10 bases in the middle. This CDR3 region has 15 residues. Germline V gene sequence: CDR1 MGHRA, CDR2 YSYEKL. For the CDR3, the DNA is TGCGCCAGCAGCCCTTGGGGTTATAGCAATCAGCCCCAGCATTTT. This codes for CASSPWGYSNQPQHF.

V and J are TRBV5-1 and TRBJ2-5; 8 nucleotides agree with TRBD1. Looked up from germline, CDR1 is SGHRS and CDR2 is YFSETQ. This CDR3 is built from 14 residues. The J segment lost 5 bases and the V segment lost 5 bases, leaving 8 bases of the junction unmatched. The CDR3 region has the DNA TGCGCCAGCAGGGACAGGGCCATGGGGGAGACCCAGTACTTC. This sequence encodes CASRDRAMGETQYF. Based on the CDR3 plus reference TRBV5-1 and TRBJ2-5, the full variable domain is KAGVTQTPRYLIKTRGQQVTLSCSPISGHRSVSWYQQTPGQGLQFLFEYFSETQRNKGNFPGRFSGRQFSNSRSEMNVSTLELGDSALYLCASRDRAMGETQYFGPGTRLLVL.

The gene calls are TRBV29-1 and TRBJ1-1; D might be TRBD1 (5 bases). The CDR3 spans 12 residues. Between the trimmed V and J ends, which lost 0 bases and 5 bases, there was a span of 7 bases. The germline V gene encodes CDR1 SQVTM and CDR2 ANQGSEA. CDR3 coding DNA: TGCAGCGTTGAAGAGGGGCCTACTGAAGCTTTCTTT. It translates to CSVEEGPTEAFF.

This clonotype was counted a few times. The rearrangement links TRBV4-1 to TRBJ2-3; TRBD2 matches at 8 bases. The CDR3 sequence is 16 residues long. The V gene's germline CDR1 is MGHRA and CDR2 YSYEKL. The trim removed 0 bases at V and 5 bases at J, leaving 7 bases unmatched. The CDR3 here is CASSQDQAGDVDTQYF. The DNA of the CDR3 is TGCGCCAGCAGCCAAGATCAAGCGGGGGATGTAGATACGCAGTATTTT.

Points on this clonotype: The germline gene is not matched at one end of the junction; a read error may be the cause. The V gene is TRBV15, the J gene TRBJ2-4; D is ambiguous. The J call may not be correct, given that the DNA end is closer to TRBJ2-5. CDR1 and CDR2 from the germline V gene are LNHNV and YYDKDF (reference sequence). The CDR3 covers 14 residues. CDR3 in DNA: TGCGCCACCAGCGAAACGATGAACCAAGAGACCCAGTACTTC. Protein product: CATSETMNQETQYF.

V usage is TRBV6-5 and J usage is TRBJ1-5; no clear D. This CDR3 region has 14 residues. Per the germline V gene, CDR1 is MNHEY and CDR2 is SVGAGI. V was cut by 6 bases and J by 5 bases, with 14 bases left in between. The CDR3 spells CASRSLGRYQPQHF. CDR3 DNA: TGTGCCAGCAGGTCGTTAGGACGGTATCAGCCCCAGCATTTT.

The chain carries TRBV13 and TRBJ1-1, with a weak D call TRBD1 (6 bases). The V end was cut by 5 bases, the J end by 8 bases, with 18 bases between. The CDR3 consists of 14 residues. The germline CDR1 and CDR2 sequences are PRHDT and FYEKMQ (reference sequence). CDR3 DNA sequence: TGTGCCAGCAGCGACCCAGGGGAGGGCACCGAAGCTTTCTTT. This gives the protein CASSDPGEGTEAFF.

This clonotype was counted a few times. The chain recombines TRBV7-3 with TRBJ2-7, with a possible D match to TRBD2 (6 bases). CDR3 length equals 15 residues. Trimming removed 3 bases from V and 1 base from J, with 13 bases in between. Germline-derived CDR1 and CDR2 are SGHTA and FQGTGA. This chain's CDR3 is CASSLGLANSYEQYF. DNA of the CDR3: TGTGCCAGCAGCTTGGGGCTAGCGAATTCCTACGAGCAGTACTTC.

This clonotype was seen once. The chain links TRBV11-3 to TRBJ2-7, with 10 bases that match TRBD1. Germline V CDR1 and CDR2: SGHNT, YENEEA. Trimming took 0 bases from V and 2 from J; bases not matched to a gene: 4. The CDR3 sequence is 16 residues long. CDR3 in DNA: TGTGCCAGCAGCTTAGATCGGACAGGGGGAACCTACGAGCAGTACTTC. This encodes CASSLDRTGGTYEQYF.

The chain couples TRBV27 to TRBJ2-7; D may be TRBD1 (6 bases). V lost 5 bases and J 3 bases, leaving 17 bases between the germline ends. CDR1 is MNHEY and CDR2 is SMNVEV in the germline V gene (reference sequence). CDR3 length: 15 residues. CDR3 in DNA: TGTGCCAGCAGTGACCCCCGGGACACAGTCTACGAGCAGTACTTC. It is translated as CASSDPRDTVYEQYF.

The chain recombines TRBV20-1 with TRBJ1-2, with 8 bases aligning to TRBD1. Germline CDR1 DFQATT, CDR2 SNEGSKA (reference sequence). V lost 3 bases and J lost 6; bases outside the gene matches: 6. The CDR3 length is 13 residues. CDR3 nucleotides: TGCAGTGCTAGGCCGACAGGGGTGGATGGCTACACCTTC. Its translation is CSARPTGVDGYTF.

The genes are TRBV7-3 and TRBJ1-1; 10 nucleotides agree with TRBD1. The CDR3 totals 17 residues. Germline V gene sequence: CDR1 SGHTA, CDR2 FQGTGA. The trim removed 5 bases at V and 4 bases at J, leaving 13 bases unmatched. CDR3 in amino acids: CASSLLGTGADGTEAFF. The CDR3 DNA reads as TGTGCCAGCAGCCTCCTCGGGACAGGGGCTGATGGCACTGAAGCTTTCTTT.

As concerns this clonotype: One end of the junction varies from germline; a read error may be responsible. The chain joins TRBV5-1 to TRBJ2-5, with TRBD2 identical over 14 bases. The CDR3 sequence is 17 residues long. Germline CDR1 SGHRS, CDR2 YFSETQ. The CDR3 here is CASSSWTSGGISEAQYF. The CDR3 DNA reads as TGCGCCAGCAGCTCGTGGACTAGCGGGGGGATTTCAGAGGCCCAGTACTTC.

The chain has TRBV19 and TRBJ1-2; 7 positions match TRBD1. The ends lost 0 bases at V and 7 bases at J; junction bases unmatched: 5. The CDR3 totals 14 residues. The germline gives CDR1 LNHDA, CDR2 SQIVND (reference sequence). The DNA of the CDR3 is TGTGCCAGTAGTATAGAAGGGGGCGACTTTGGCTACACCTTC. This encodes CASSIEGGDFGYTF.

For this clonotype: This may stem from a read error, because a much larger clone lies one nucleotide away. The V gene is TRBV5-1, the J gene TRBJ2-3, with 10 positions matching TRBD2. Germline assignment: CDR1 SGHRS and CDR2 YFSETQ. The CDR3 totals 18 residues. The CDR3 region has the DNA TGCGCCAGCAGCTTGGAGCCTAGCGGGGGTTCTGCTACAGGTACGCAGTATTTT. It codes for CASSLEPSGGSATGTQYF.

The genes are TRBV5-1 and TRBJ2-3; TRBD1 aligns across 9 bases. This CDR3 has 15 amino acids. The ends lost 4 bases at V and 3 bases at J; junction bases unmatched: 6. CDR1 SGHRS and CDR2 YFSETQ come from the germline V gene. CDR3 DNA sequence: TGCGCCAGCAGCATCGGACAGGGGATAACAGATACGCAGTATTTT. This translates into CASSIGQGITDTQYF.

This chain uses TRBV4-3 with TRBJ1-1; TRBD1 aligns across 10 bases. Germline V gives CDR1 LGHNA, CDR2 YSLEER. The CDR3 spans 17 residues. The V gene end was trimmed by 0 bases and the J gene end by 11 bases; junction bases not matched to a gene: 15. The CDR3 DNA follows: TGCGCCAGCAGCCAAGATGTAGGCCTAAGGACAGGGGGTATTGCTTTCTTT. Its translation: CASSQDVGLRTGGIAFF.

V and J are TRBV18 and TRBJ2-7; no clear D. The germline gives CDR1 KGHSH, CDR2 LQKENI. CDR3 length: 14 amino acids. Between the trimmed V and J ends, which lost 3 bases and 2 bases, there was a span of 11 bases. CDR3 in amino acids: CASSPTSNPYEQYF. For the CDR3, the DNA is TGTGCCAGCTCACCTACCTCGAACCCCTACGAGCAGTACTTC.

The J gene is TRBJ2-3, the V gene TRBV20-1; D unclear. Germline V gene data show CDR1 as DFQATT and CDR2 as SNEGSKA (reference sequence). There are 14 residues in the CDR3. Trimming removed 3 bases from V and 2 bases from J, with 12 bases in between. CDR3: CSARGPQYTDTQYF. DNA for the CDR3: TGCAGTGCTAGGGGCCCCCAATACACAGATACGCAGTATTTT.

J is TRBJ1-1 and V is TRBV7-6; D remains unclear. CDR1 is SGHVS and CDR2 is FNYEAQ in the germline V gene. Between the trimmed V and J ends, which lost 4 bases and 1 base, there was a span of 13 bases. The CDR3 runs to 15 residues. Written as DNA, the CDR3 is TGTGCCAGCAGCTCCCCGCCCCAAGGGAACACTGAAGCTTTCTTT. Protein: CASSSPPQGNTEAFF.

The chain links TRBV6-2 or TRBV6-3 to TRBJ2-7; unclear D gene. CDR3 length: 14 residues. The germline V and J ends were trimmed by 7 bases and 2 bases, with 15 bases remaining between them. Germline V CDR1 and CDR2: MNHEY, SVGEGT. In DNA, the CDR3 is TGTGCCAGCACCCATACCATAGGACCCTACGAGCAGTACTTC. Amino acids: CASTHTIGPYEQYF.

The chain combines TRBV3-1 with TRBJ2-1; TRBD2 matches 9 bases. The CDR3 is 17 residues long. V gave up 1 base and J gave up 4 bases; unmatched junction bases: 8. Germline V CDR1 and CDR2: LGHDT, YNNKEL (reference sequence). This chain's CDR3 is CASSQGRGSGGYNEQFF. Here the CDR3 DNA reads TGTGCCAGCAGCCAAGGAAGAGGTAGCGGGGGTTACAATGAGCAGTTCTTC.

The CDR3 loop is CSATTGDSPLHF. The CDR3 DNA follows: TGCAGTGCTACCACAGGGGATTCACCCCTCCACTTT. This rearrangement joins TRBV20-1 to TRBJ1-6; TRBD1 matches at 7 bases. The CDR3 runs 12 residues. The V gene end was trimmed by 4 bases and the J gene end by 8 bases; junction bases not matched to a gene: 2. From germline, CDR1 is DFQATT and CDR2 SNEGSKA (reference sequence).

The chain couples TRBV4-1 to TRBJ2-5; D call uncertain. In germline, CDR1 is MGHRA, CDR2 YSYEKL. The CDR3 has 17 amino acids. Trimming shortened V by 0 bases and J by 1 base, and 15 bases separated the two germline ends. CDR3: CASSQDWIGQIQETQYF. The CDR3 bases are TGCGCCAGCAGCCAAGATTGGATCGGGCAGATCCAAGAGACCCAGTACTTC.

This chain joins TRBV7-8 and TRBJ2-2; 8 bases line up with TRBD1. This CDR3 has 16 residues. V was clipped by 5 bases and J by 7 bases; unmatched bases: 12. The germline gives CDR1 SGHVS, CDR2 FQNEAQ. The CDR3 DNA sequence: TGTGCCAGCAGCCCTGGGCCAGGGGGCTACAGCGGGGAGCTGTTTTTT. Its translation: CASSPGPGGYSGELFF.

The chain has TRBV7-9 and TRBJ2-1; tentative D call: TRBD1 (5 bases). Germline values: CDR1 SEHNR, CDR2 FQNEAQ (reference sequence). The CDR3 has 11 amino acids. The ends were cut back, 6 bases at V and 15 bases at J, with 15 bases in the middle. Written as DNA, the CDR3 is TGTGCCAGCAGTTCCAGGGTGATGGGGTTCTTC. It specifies CASSSRVMGFF.

The CDR3 DNA reads TGTGCCAGCAGCGTAGTGTCGGACATGAACACTGAAGCTTTCTTT. It encodes CASSVVSDMNTEAFF. The V call is TRBV9, the J call TRBJ1-1, with a weak D call TRBD1 (5 bases). Germline CDR1 is SGDLS and CDR2 is YYNGEE. V shed 0 bases and J shed 0 bases, with 9 bases lying between them. The length of the CDR3 is 15 residues.

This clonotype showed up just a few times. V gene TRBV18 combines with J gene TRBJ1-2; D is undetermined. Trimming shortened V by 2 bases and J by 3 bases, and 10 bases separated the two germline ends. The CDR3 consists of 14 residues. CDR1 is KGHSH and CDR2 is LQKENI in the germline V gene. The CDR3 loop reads CASSPDGIYYGYTF. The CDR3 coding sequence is TGTGCCAGCTCACCAGACGGGATTTACTATGGCTACACCTTC.